Listed below are T cell receptor beta chains from one sample, sequenced in a study of shared clonotypes between healthy human individuals. TCRdb's table, derived via immunoSEQ multiplex PCR, lists solely in-frame clones and lacks some. There are roughly 700,000 clones in the sample; roughly 70% occur only once, and 1.7% lies in the top ten. The sample consisted of memory CD4+ T cells sorted from blood. These receptors all come from a woman under 40 in good health. Each CDR3 is given with its conserved first and last residue. The order of the fields is D gene, clone size, V gene, J gene, CDR3 protein, CDR3 DNA. A D gene is named only where the DNA matches it firmly. Clone size is not always given. Where it is, it says once, few, many or a class for expanded clones.

NA,NA,TRBV18,TRBJ1-1,CASSPPISRGTEAFF,TGTGCCAGCTCACCACCGATTTCACGGGGGACTGAAGCTTTCTTT
NA,NA,TRBV28,TRBJ1-2,CASSSPDIALFGYTF,TGTGCCAGCAGTTCACCGGACATAGCCCTATTTGGCTACACCTTC
NA,NA,TRBV6-1,TRBJ2-1,CASSEGTRAYNEQFF,TGTGCCAGCAGTGAAGGGACTCGAGCCTACAATGAGCAGTTCTTC
NA,NA,TRBV11-2,TRBJ1-1,CASSRNMDTEAFF,TGTGCCAGCAGCAGAAATATGGACACTGAAGCTTTCTTT
NA,few,TRBV4-2,TRBJ2-1,CASSQAASSSSYNEQFF,TGTGCCAGCAGCCAAGCGGCCAGCTCCAGCTCCTACAATGAGCAGTTCTTC
NA,NA,TRBV2,TRBJ2-7,CASSVQGGASYEQYF,TGTGCCAGCAGTGTACAGGGTGGGGCCTCCTACGAGCAGTACTTC
TRBD2,NA,TRBV6-6,TRBJ2-7,CASSRGLAGVVYEQYF,TGTGCCAGCAGCCGGGGACTAGCGGGAGTTGTGTACGAGCAGTACTTC
NA,few,TRBV6-1,TRBJ1-2,CASSERGWDGYTF,TGTGCCAGCAGTGAAAGGGGATGGGACGGCTACACCTTC
NA,NA,TRBV28,TRBJ2-5,CASSSPRGVGRETQYF,TGTGCCAGCAGTTCCCCAAGAGGGGTAGGTAGAGAGACCCAGTACTTC
TRBD1,NA,TRBV9,TRBJ2-2,CASSRMDRDNTGELFF,TGTGCCAGCAGCAGGATGGACAGGGATAACACCGGGGAGCTGTTTTTT
TRBD1,NA,TRBV28,TRBJ2-7,CASSSTGGIGYEQYF,TGTGCCAGCAGTAGTACAGGGGGCATTGGCTACGAGCAGTACTTC
TRBD2,many,TRBV4-1,TRBJ2-7,CASSQTSSGYYEQYF,TGCGCCAGCAGCCAAACATCTAGCGGCTACTACGAGCAGTACTTC
NA,few,TRBV5-6,TRBJ2-1,CASSLDRSSVF,TGTGCCAGCAGCCTAGACCGCAGTTCGGTCTTC
NA,many,TRBV5-4,TRBJ1-2,CASSFYGESTNYGYTF,TGTGCCAGCAGCTTCTATGGCGAATCTACTAACTATGGCTACACCTTC
NA,few,TRBV6-6,TRBJ2-6,CASSYGRSSGANVLTF,TGTGCCAGCAGTTATGGACGTTCCTCTGGGGCCAACGTCCTGACTTTC
TRBD2,NA,TRBV6-1,TRBJ2-7,CASSSLAGPYEQYF,TGTGCCAGCAGTTCACTAGCGGGGCCCTACGAGCAGTACTTC
TRBD2,NA,TRBV11-2,TRBJ2-1,CASSVSGSYYNEQFF,TGTGCCAGCAGCGTTAGCGGGAGTTATTACAATGAGCAGTTCTTC
NA,NA,TRBV19,TRBJ2-3,CASRVGSASTDTQYF,TGTGCCAGTCGGGTCGGGAGTGCTAGCACAGATACGCAGTATTTT